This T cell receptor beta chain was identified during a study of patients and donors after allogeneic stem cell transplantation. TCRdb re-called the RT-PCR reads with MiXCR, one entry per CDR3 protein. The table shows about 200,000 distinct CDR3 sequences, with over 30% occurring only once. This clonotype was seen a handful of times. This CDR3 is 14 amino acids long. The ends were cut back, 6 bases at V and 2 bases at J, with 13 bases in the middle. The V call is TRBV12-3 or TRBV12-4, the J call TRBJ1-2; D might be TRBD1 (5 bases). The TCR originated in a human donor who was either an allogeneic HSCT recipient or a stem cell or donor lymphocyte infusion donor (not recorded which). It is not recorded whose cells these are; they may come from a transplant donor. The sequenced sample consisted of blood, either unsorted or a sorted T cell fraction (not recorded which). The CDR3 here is CASSSLGENYGYTF. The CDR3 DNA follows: TGTGCCAGCAGCTCACTAGGGGAAAACTATGGCTACACCTTC.